This T cell receptor beta chain was obtained from a study of shared clonotypes between healthy human individuals. Each sorted subset replicate got 200 ng genomic DNA, 25,000 to 35,000 genomes. Using immunoSEQ multiplex PCR, the repertoire was profiled, and TCRdb retains in-frame clones only, with some absent. Altogether fewer than 1.8 million clones are present, around 98.5% being singletons, with the ten largest covering under 0.45%. Worth noting for this clone: As yet, its antigen is unknown.

The CDR3 length is 17 residues. Per germline, CDR1 SGHAT and CDR2 FQNNGV. V lost 0 bases and J 2 bases, leaving 17 bases between the germline ends. Study results and limitations: What rarefaction showed was incomplete sorted-subset sequencing despite large depth. Clonotypes shared by all four donors outscored non-shared clonotypes in generation probability. Limited genetic and exposure-history diversity came from having few donors.

Input material: naive CD4+ T cells sorted from blood. The sample's subset: CD45RA+ positively selected. The chain links TRBV11-2 to TRBJ2-7; D call uncertain. This TCR was sampled from a man aged 30 to 39 in good health. CDR3 sequence: CASSLEVRTGKTYEQYF. The CDR3 DNA reads TGTGCCAGCAGCTTAGAGGTTAGAACGGGCAAAACCTACGAGCAGTACTTC.